The 11 T cell receptor beta chains presented below share a single source sample, sequenced in a study of cytomegalovirus exposure and HLA in healthy donors. Primers included in the PCR were 60 Vbeta and 13 Jbeta primers. Measured with immunoSEQ multiplex PCR; TCRdb has only the in-frame clones, and not every one. The sample gives about 130,000 clones, roughly four fifths of which show up once; approximately 2% is in the top ten. The sequenced sample consisted of PBMCs. These TCRs come from a man aged 25 to 45 in good health and CMV-seronegative.

V usage is TRBV6-6 and J usage is TRBJ2-7; TRBD1 matches at 9 bases. The J segment lost 4 bases and the V segment lost 7 bases, leaving 8 bases of the junction unmatched. CDR1 and CDR2 from the germline V gene are MNHNY and SVGAGI (reference sequence). The CDR3 loop spans 14 amino acids. The CDR3 nucleotides read TGTGCCAGCATTCCCGGGACAGGGTCGTACGAGCAGTACTTC. This codes for CASIPGTGSYEQYF.

This clone has just one count. In nucleotides, the CDR3 is TGTGCCAGCAGTCATATACTCGGAGCAGATACGCAGTATTTT. This encodes CASSHILGADTQYF. The chain employs TRBV7-9 and TRBJ2-3; unclear D gene. Between the trimmed V and J ends, which lost 6 bases and 4 bases, there was a span of 14 bases. This CDR3 region has 14 residues. Germline V CDR1 and CDR2: SEHNR, FQNEAQ (reference sequence).

This rearrangement joins TRBV9 to TRBJ2-1; the match to TRBD2 covers 11 bases. The CDR3 is 15 residues long. The V gene end was trimmed by 2 bases and the J gene end by 6 bases; junction bases not matched to a gene: 4. The V gene's germline CDR1 is SGDLS and CDR2 YYNGEE. The CDR3 spells CASSVTGTSGNEQFF. The CDR3, as DNA: TGTGCCAGCAGCGTCACCGGGACTAGCGGCAATGAGCAGTTCTTC.

This chain connects TRBV27 to TRBJ1-3; weak D call: TRBD1 (5 bases). The germline V gene has CDR1 MNHEY and CDR2 SMNVEV (reference sequence). CDR3 length equals 13 residues. The ends were cut back, 6 bases at V and 5 bases at J, with 11 bases in the middle. CDR3 protein: CASRPQGRNTIYF. DNA of the CDR3: TGTGCCAGCAGGCCCCAGGGCAGAAACACCATATATTTT.

The chain links TRBV9 to TRBJ1-1; TRBD1 is a possible D gene (5 bases). The CDR3 runs 13 residues. Trimming removed 4 bases at V and 1 base at J, with 8 bases between. The V gene's germline CDR1 is SGDLS and CDR2 YYNGEE. DNA of the CDR3: TGTGCCAGCAGCCTTCAGGGGAACACTGAAGCTTTCTTT. It codes for CASSLQGNTEAFF.

V and J are TRBV5-1 and TRBJ1-3; D is undetermined. Looked up from germline, CDR1 is SGHRS and CDR2 is YFSETQ. This CDR3 is built from 15 residues. Trimming cost V 1 base and J 0 bases, with 8 bases left between them. CDR3: CASSLTGVSGNTIYF. The CDR3 nucleotides are TGCGCCAGCAGCTTGACTGGTGTCTCTGGAAACACCATATATTTT.

A single count supports this clone. The chain has TRBV7-8 and TRBJ1-1, with unresolved D. V lost 3 bases and J 0 bases, leaving 8 bases between the germline ends. The germline gives CDR1 SGHVS, CDR2 FQNEAQ. There are 14 residues in the CDR3. This chain's CDR3 is CASSFEAVNTEAFF. In DNA form, the CDR3 reads TGTGCCAGCAGCTTCGAGGCGGTGAACACTGAAGCTTTCTTT.

This clone came up a few times. The rearrangement uses TRBV7-6 and TRBJ1-2, with 7 bases fitting TRBD1. The J segment lost 6 bases and the V segment lost 4 bases, leaving 5 bases of the junction unmatched. CDR1 is SGHVS, CDR2 FNYEAQ, per germline. The CDR3 has 13 residues. Written as DNA, the CDR3 is TGTGCCAGCAGCTACGACAGGGCCAATGGCTACACCTTC. Its translation is CASSYDRANGYTF.

The chain is built from TRBV6-1 and TRBJ2-4; D possibly corresponds to TRBD1 (5 bases). Germline CDR1 reads MNHNS; CDR2 reads SASEGT. V lost 3 bases, J lost 0 bases, and 12 bases lay in between. CDR3 size: 16 residues. Written as DNA, the CDR3 is TGTGCCAGCAGTGAGTTGACAGATCTAGCCAAAAACATTCAGTACTTC. Translated: CASSELTDLAKNIQYF.

The count of this clone is one. The chain recombines TRBV9 with TRBJ2-3, with a possible D match to TRBD2 (6 bases). This CDR3 region has 14 residues. Germline V CDR1 and CDR2: SGDLS, YYNGEE. Trimming shortened V by 3 bases and J by 6 bases, and 14 bases separated the two germline ends. CDR3 region: CASSEGGTWDTQYF. CDR3 bases: TGTGCCAGCAGCGAGGGCGGGACTTGGGATACGCAGTATTTT.

This clone was picked up a small number of times. The chain combines TRBV7-2 with TRBJ2-1, with D perhaps TRBD2 (5 bases). The CDR3 is 13 amino acids. V gave up 6 bases and J gave up 4 bases, with 10 bases separating them. Germline V CDR1 and CDR2: SGHTA, FQGNSA. DNA for the CDR3: TGTGCCAGCAGTCGAGACTATTACAATGAGCAGTTCTTC. It translates to CASSRDYYNEQFF.